This T cell receptor beta chain came from a study of blood T cell repertoires in COVID-19. Overall study: Acute and convalescent COVID-19 samples came from the United States, Italy and Spain. Sample material is recorded as cDNA or gDNA derived from T cells, B-cell-depleted T cells, or PBMCs.

Original data processing: Amplified reference gene primers provided the basis for estimating nucleated cell counts. This table comes from immunoSEQ multiplex PCR, and its TCRdb copy is limited to in-frame clones, with some not included. V and J calls and clone size are copied from that table; D and trimming were computed from the DNA. The top ten hold 5.9% of the sample, which has some 200,000 clones, 86% seen once. The V end lost 0 bases, the J end lost 2 bases, and 8 bases lay between the germline ends. The CDR3 spans 14 residues. Germline V gene sequence: CDR1 MNHEY, CDR2 SMNVEV (reference sequence).

This sequence joins TRBV27 and TRBJ2-7; a possible D gene is TRBD2 (6 bases). The clonotype originates from an elderly man with acute or convalescent COVID-19. Material for sequencing was peripheral blood. In nucleotides, the CDR3 is TGTGCCAGCAGTTTATCGCGCGGGACCTACGAGCAGTACTTC. It yields the protein CASSLSRGTYEQYF.